These 24 T cell receptor beta chains came from one sample sequenced in a study of T cells after yellow fever vaccination. One entry per CDR3 protein results from TCRdb running MiXCR on the 5' RACE reads. The repertoire has fewer than 350,000 distinct CDR3 sequences, around 4.4% of them found once; the top ten carry roughly a fifth. Sequenced here: PBMCs, sampled 15 days after the yellow fever booster vaccination. The receptors here all came from a man in his late teens or twenties who received the YFV17D yellow fever vaccine.

Regarding this clonotype: At one end the junction does not follow the germline gene, possibly because of a read error. This chain joins TRBV23-1 and TRBJ2-7; 8 bases are a match to TRBD1. TRBV23-1 is marked as an open reading frame, function uncertain. The CDR3 covers 16 residues. The CDR3 spells CASSQSRKDRAYEQCF. The CDR3 nucleotides read TGCGCCAGCAGTCAATCAAGAAAGGACAGGGCCTACGAGCAGTGCTTC.

This clonotype was counted many times. The chain carries TRBV12-3 or TRBV12-4 and TRBJ2-7; no clear D gene. CDR3 length: 11 amino acids. V lost 2 bases, J lost 3 bases, and 2 bases lay in between. The CDR3 region is CASSLFYEQYF. CDR3 DNA: TGTGCCAGCAGTTTATTCTACGAGCAGTACTTC.

This clonotype was seen repeatedly, ten times or more. The chain uses TRBV29-1 and TRBJ2-2; D is unresolved. V gave up 4 bases and J gave up 7 bases, with 10 bases separating them. Germline V gives CDR1 SQVTM, CDR2 ANQGSEA. CDR3 size: 12 residues. CDR3 DNA sequence: TGCAGCGTTGTTGGAAATGGCGGGGAGCTGTTTTTT. It specifies CSVVGNGGELFF.

A remark on this clonotype: This may be a read error: a much more frequent sequence differs by one nucleotide. V gene TRBV14 combines with J gene TRBJ2-3, with D uncertain. Germline V gene data show CDR1 as SGHDN and CDR2 as FVKESK. Trimming took 3 bases from V and 2 from J, leaving 3 bases between them. This CDR3 is 12 amino acids long. The CDR3 spells CASSHYTDTQYF. As DNA, the CDR3 is TGTGCCAGCAGCCACTACACAGATACGCAGTATTTT.

Only a few counts were recorded for this clonotype. The rearrangement joins TRBV29-1 to TRBJ2-7, with 12 nucleotides matching TRBD1. CDR3 length: 14 residues. Trimming at V came to 4 bases and at J to 4 bases, leaving 5 bases not matched to a gene. Germline CDR1 and CDR2: SQVTM and ANQGSEA. This CDR3 reads CSVGGQGAFYEQYF. The CDR3 DNA is TGCAGCGTTGGGGGACAGGGGGCTTTTTACGAGCAGTACTTC.

In nucleotides, the CDR3 is TGCGCCAGCAGTGAGTCGGGGGGGTCTCAAGATACGCAGTATTTT. It is translated as CASSESGGSQDTQYF. V is TRBV10-1 and J is TRBJ2-3, with 7 positions matching TRBD2. Germline loops: CDR1 WNHNN, CDR2 SYGVQD (reference sequence). V lost 0 bases to trimming and J lost 5 bases; unmatched junction nucleotides: 5. There are 15 residues in the CDR3.

Many counts were recorded for this clonotype. This chain uses TRBV15 with TRBJ2-7; either TRBD1 or TRBD2 may fit D (5 bases each). This CDR3 spans 14 amino acids. Trimming took off 1 base at V and 2 bases at J, with 9 bases between the two ends. Germline V gene sequence: CDR1 LNHNV, CDR2 YYDKDF (reference sequence). Written as DNA, the CDR3 is TGTGCCACCAGCAGAGCGCCGGGACCCTACGAGCAGTACTTC. Translating it yields CATSRAPGPYEQYF. Complete variable domain (other parts from reference TRBV15 and TRBJ2-7): DAMVIQNPRYQVTQFGKPVTLSCSQTLNHNVMYWYQQKSSQAPKLLFHYYDKDFNNEADTPDNFQSRRPNTSFCFLDIRSPGLGDTAMYLCATSRAPGPYEQYFGPGTRLTVT.

This clonotype was counted at least ten times. This sequence joins TRBV7-9 and TRBJ2-2; the D is unclear. Trimming took 2 bases from V and 0 from J, leaving 10 bases between them. This CDR3 has 16 amino acids. CDR1 is SEHNR, CDR2 FQNEAQ, per germline (reference sequence). CDR3 sequence: CASSLRRNANTGELFF. CDR3 nucleotide sequence: TGTGCCAGCAGCTTAAGGCGGAACGCGAACACCGGGGAGCTGTTTTTT.

This clonotype turned up a few times. This chain links TRBV5-1 with TRBJ1-2; D might be TRBD1 (5 bases). The CDR3 has 13 amino acids. The V end lost 9 bases, the J end lost 6 bases, and 18 bases lay between the germline ends. Germline V gene data show CDR1 as SGHRS and CDR2 as YFSETQ. CDR3 loop: CATTETHRHGYTF. For the CDR3, the DNA is TGCGCCACCACCGAGACCCACAGGCATGGCTACACCTTC.

This clonotype turned up a few times. This chain connects TRBV20-1 to TRBJ2-7; D is unresolved. V lost 0 bases, J lost 3 bases, and 12 bases lay in between. The CDR3 spans 14 residues. CDR1 DFQATT and CDR2 SNEGSKA come from the germline V gene (reference sequence). CDR3 bases: TGCAGTGCTAGAGATCAAAAAGGCGTCTACGAGCAGTACGTC. Protein sequence: CSARDQKGVYEQYV.

This clonotype was detected many times. V and J are TRBV7-2 and TRBJ1-1; TRBD1 matches 8 bases. Germline V gives CDR1 SGHTA, CDR2 FQGNSA. The V gene end was trimmed by 1 base and the J gene end by 5 bases; junction bases not matched to a gene: 9. This CDR3 spans 16 amino acids. This chain's CDR3 is CASSLVYAGGRTEAFF. The CDR3 DNA is TGTGCCAGCAGCTTAGTTTATGCAGGGGGCCGTACTGAAGCTTTCTTT.

With regard to this clonotype: One end of the junction varies from germline; a read error may be responsible. This chain connects TRBV20-1 to TRBJ1-2; D unclear. Per germline, CDR1 DFQATT and CDR2 SNEGSKA (reference sequence). This CDR3 spans 11 amino acids. The CDR3 region has the DNA TGCAGTGCTAGAGAGGGCAGCCTTCTCCCCTTC. This encodes CSAREGSLLPF.

This chain uses TRBV7-9 with TRBJ2-5; possibly TRBD1 for D (6 bases). The CDR3 is made up of 15 amino acids. Per germline, CDR1 SEHNR and CDR2 FQNEAQ (reference sequence). V lost 5 bases and J lost 5, with 18 bases in between. The CDR3 here is CASSTLMGAGETQYF. CDR3 nucleotides: TGTGCCAGCAGCACTCTAATGGGGGCAGGGGAGACCCAGTACTTC.

For this clonotype: One junction end disagrees with the germline gene, perhaps due to a read error. The chain combines TRBV10-3 with TRBJ2-6; a weak D match, TRBD1 (5 bases). Germline CDR1 reads ENHRY; CDR2 reads SYGVKD. The CDR3 sequence is 15 residues long. CDR3 region: CATSGAGSGANVLTF. The CDR3 coding sequence is TGTGCCACCAGTGGCGCAGGGTCTGGGGCCAACGTCCTGACTTTC.

In its sample, this clonotype was seen a few times. The J gene is TRBJ2-4, the V gene TRBV4-3; 8 bases agree with TRBD1. The length of the CDR3 is 14 residues. Per the germline V gene, CDR1 is LGHNA and CDR2 is YSLEER. With V trimmed by 3 bases and J by 6 bases, 4 bases remained unmatched. The CDR3 sequence: CASSQTGQGNIQYF. The CDR3 coding sequence is TGCGCCAGCAGCCAGACCGGACAGGGAAACATTCAGTACTTC.

This clonotype has just a few counts. This chain connects TRBV4-2 to TRBJ2-3, with 13 nucleotides matching TRBD2. After removal of 2 bases from V and 2 bases from J, the junction contained 4 bases not matched to a gene. CDR1 is LGHNA, CDR2 YNFKEQ, per germline. The CDR3 loop spans 17 amino acids. Here the CDR3 reads CASSQRTSGGPTDTQYF. For the CDR3, the DNA is TGTGCCAGCAGCCAAAGGACTAGCGGGGGCCCCACAGATACGCAGTATTTT.

This clonotype was detected many times. The V and J genes are TRBV7-3 and TRBJ2-5; D is uncertain. Trimming took off 1 base at V and 3 bases at J, with 6 bases between the two ends. CDR1 is SGHTA and CDR2 is FQGTGA in the germline V gene. The CDR3 spans 13 residues. The CDR3 protein is CASSLNTEETQYF. CDR3 coding DNA: TGTGCCAGCAGCTTAAATACCGAAGAGACCCAGTACTTC.

This clonotype was counted at least ten times. The genes are TRBV10-3 and TRBJ1-5; D is unresolved. This CDR3 region has 14 residues. V lost 7 bases and J lost 2, with 12 bases in between. Germline CDR1 ENHRY, CDR2 SYGVKD. The CDR3 bases are TGTGCCATCATGAGCCATTTTGGCAATCAGCCCCAGCATTTT. Translated: CAIMSHFGNQPQHF.

This sequence joins TRBV4-2 and TRBJ1-2; 8 bases match TRBD1. CDR1 and CDR2 (germline): LGHNA, YNFKEQ. J was trimmed by 5 bases and V by 1 base; bases with no gene match: 6. This CDR3 comprises 15 residues. CDR3 amino acids: CASSQADRGDYGYTF. CDR3 nucleotide sequence: TGTGCCAGCAGCCAAGCCGACAGGGGAGATTATGGCTACACCTTC.

This clonotype was detected only a few times. The chain has TRBV10-1 and TRBJ1-2, with D unclear. Germline CDR1 WNHNN, CDR2 SYGVQD (reference sequence). Trimming stripped 8 bases from V and 4 bases from J, with 20 bases between. CDR3 length: 15 residues. The CDR3 nucleotides read TGCGCCAGCCAAGCGCGGGAAAAAGATATCTATGGCTACACCTTC. It translates to CASQAREKDIYGYTF.

This clonotype was seen only a few times. An end of the junction differs from the germline gene, which may be a read error. The CDR3 nucleotides read TGTGCCAGCAGTCTAGCCATCGGACACCTCTATGGCTACACCTTC. It translates to CASSLAIGHLYGYTF. The chain joins TRBV12-3 or TRBV12-4 to TRBJ1-2; weak D call: TRBD1 (5 bases). This CDR3 region has 15 residues.

Many counts were recorded for this clonotype. CDR3 DNA sequence: TGTGCCACCAGCAGAGTGGGGACAGGGGATTATCAGCCCCAGCATTTT. Translating gives CATSRVGTGDYQPQHF. The chain has TRBV15 and TRBJ1-5; TRBD1 agrees at 10 bases. The CDR3 runs to 16 residues. J lost 5 bases, V lost 1 base, and 5 bases had no gene match. Germline V CDR1 and CDR2: LNHNV, YYDKDF (reference sequence).

J is TRBJ2-5 and V is TRBV19; D is uncertain. The V end was cut by 5 bases, the J end by 5 bases, with 15 bases between. The length of the CDR3 is 14 residues. Germline lookup yields CDR1 LNHDA and CDR2 SQIVND (reference sequence). CDR3: CASSEVARWETQYF. In DNA, the CDR3 is TGTGCCAGTAGTGAAGTAGCCCGCTGGGAGACCCAGTACTTC.

Comments on this clonotype: This may be a read error, as it is one base from a much larger clone. The chain carries TRBV4-1 and TRBJ2-2; 7 bases fit TRBD2. CDR3 length: 18 residues. In germline, CDR1 is MGHRA, CDR2 YSYEKL. CDR3 nucleotide sequence: TGCGCCTGCAGCCAACGGCTAGCGGCGGGCCTGGGGACCGGGGAGCTGTTTTTT. Translating it yields CACSQRLAAGLGTGELFF.